A single sample is the source of the 22 T cell receptor beta chains below, sequenced in a study of blood T cells in healthy people across ages. Next came a second PCR, run for about 7 to 12 cycles, which used a sample-barcoded 5' primer along with a J-beta primer mix. MiXCR, run by TCRdb on the 5' RACE reads, gives a single entry per CDR3 protein. The sample lists about 640,000 distinct CDR3 sequences, about 30% seen once, with 15% to 18% in the top ten. Material: blood. These TCRs come from a woman older than 75 in good health.

J is TRBJ1-5 and V is TRBV4-1; a possible D gene is TRBD1 (5 bases). The CDR3 covers 15 residues. The ends were cut back, 0 bases at V and 6 bases at J, with 12 bases in the middle. Germline lookup yields CDR1 MGHRA and CDR2 YSYEKL. CDR3 sequence: CASSQDGGGAQPQHF. For the CDR3, the DNA is TGCGCCAGCAGCCAAGACGGTGGCGGGGCTCAGCCCCAGCATTTT.

A remark on this clonotype: With a much larger clone just one base away, this may be a read error. This sequence joins TRBV7-8 and TRBJ1-2; D uncertain. The CDR3 has 15 amino acids. Germline assignment: CDR1 SGHVS and CDR2 FQNEAQ. CDR3 coding DNA: TGTGCCGGCAGCTTAGGAGGTGCGGCTCCCTATGGCTACACCTTC. Translating gives CAGSLGGAAPYGYTF.

This clonotype was recorded at least ten times. The chain uses TRBV27 and TRBJ1-6, with 8 bases that match TRBD1. CDR1 MNHEY and CDR2 SMNVEV come from the germline V gene (reference sequence). Germline trimming cut 6 bases from V and 9 bases from J; bases unmatched to any gene: 10. The CDR3 length is 15 residues. CDR3 sequence (DNA): TGTGCCAGCAGCCCCGGGACAGGCGGAGGTTCACCCCTCCACTTT. Translated: CASSPGTGGGSPLHF.

This clonotype showed up many times. This rearrangement joins TRBV10-3 to TRBJ1-1, with TRBD1 matching 7 bases. The CDR3 sequence is 14 residues long. Trimming took 5 bases from V and 3 from J; bases not matched to a gene: 6. The germline V gene has CDR1 ENHRY and CDR2 SYGVKD. The CDR3 region is CAISRQGEDTEAFF. The CDR3 nucleotides read TGTGCCATCAGTCGACAGGGCGAGGACACTGAAGCTTTCTTT.

The table lists this clonotype with many counts. The chain has TRBV24-1 and TRBJ2-1; D is perhaps TRBD2 (7 bases). The CDR3 is 14 residues long. Trimming removed 4 bases at V and 11 bases at J, with 17 bases between. The germline V gene has CDR1 KGHDR and CDR2 SFDVKD. CDR3 coding DNA: TGTGCCACCAGTGACCCAGGGGAGGGGTCCAAGCAGTTCTTC. The encoded protein is CATSDPGEGSKQFF.

This clonotype was observed at least ten times. The chain links TRBV7-9 to TRBJ2-7; D gene ambiguous. CDR1 is SEHNR, CDR2 FQNEAQ, per germline (reference sequence). V gave up 4 bases and J gave up 5 bases, with 9 bases separating them. CDR3 size: 12 residues. CDR3 loop: CASSSYTDEQYF. The CDR3 DNA follows: TGTGCCAGCAGCTCCTACACCGACGAGCAGTACTTC.

V is TRBV7-3 and J is TRBJ2-1; TRBD2 matches 9 bases. From germline, CDR1 is SGHTA and CDR2 FQGTGA. CDR3 length equals 17 residues. J gave up 5 bases and V 6 bases, and 14 bases lay outside the gene matches. CDR3 in DNA: TGTGCCAGCAGGGACCCCTCGCGGGGGGGCCAAAACAATGAGCAGTTCTTC. Protein: CASRDPSRGGQNNEQFF.

This clonotype was seen repeatedly, ten times or more. V gene TRBV27 combines with J gene TRBJ2-3; D gene unclear. With 6 bases removed from V and 0 bases from J, the gap between germline ends came to 13 bases. The CDR3 has 15 residues. Per the germline V gene, CDR1 is MNHEY and CDR2 is SMNVEV (reference sequence). CDR3 coding DNA: TGTGCCAGCAGCCTGAACGATGCTAGCACAGATACGCAGTATTTT. Translating it yields CASSLNDASTDTQYF.

This clonotype was seen many times. This sequence joins TRBV6-2 or TRBV6-3 and TRBJ1-1, with 7 positions matching TRBD1. Germline-derived CDR1 and CDR2 are MNHEY and SVGEGT. CDR3 length: 14 amino acids. V trimming: 2 bases; J trimming: 6 bases; junction bases outside the gene matches: 6. Here the CDR3 DNA reads TGTGCCAGCAGTTACAGGGGGCCGGGGGCTGAAGCTTTCTTT. Translation: CASSYRGPGAEAFF.

This clonotype was found a few times. This rearrangement joins TRBV6-2 or TRBV6-3 to TRBJ1-5; 8 bases map to TRBD1. V lost 5 bases to trimming and J lost 5 bases; unmatched junction nucleotides: 5. CDR3 length: 14 amino acids. Germline V gene sequence: CDR1 MNHEY, CDR2 SVGEGT. CDR3 residues: CASSDRGGDQPQHF. Here the CDR3 DNA reads TGTGCCAGCAGTGACAGGGGTGGGGATCAGCCCCAGCATTTT.

J is TRBJ2-5 and V is TRBV11-2; TRBD2 is a possible D gene (7 bases). V was pared by 4 bases and J by 5 bases, with 20 bases between. Germline V gene lookup returns CDR1 SGHAT and CDR2 FQNNGV. The CDR3 totals 16 residues. The CDR3 region has the DNA TGTGCCAGCAGCTCCGCGGGGCGGGGGCCCAGGGAGACCCAGTACTTC. This translates into CASSSAGRGPRETQYF.

This clonotype was counted ten times or more. This chain links TRBV15 with TRBJ2-7; perhaps TRBD2 as D (5 bases). CDR1 is LNHNV, CDR2 YYDKDF, per germline (reference sequence). V lost 3 bases and J lost 6, with 18 bases in between. This CDR3 region has 15 residues. CDR3 nucleotides: TGTGCCACCAGCAGCCAAGACCGAACCGGAGGCGAGCAGTACTTC. This translates into CATSSQDRTGGEQYF.

Many counts were recorded for this clonotype. This chain joins TRBV18 and TRBJ2-7; the D gene is possibly TRBD2 (6 bases). The CDR3 runs to 14 residues. The germline V and J ends were trimmed by 0 bases and 2 bases, with 8 bases remaining between them. Germline values: CDR1 KGHSH, CDR2 LQKENI. The CDR3 loop is CASSPPEGPYEQYF. The CDR3 DNA reads as TGTGCCAGCTCACCACCGGAGGGACCCTACGAGCAGTACTTC.

With regard to this clonotype: Since a much larger clone is just one base distant, this may be a read error. The chain employs TRBV20-1 and TRBJ2-1; 13 bases match TRBD2. The last part of the DNA fits TRBJ2-7 better; the J call may be wrong. The CDR3 is 16 residues long. CDR1 and CDR2 from the germline V gene are DFQATT and SNEGSKA (reference sequence). This chain's CDR3 is CSAPGTSGVTYNEQYF. The CDR3 DNA follows: TGCAGTGCTCCCGGGACTAGCGGGGTTACCTACAATGAGCAGTACTTC.

The chain recombines TRBV12-3 or TRBV12-4 with TRBJ2-3; 7 positions agree with TRBD1. The ends lost 6 bases at V and 3 bases at J; junction bases unmatched: 9. This CDR3 region has 15 residues. The CDR3 DNA sequence: TGTGCCAGCAGGCGACAGGGAGTTCGAACAGATACGCAGTATTTT. Protein product: CASRRQGVRTDTQYF.

This clonotype was seen a handful of times. V usage is TRBV19 and J usage is TRBJ2-1; TRBD2 matches 9 bases. V dropped 7 bases and J dropped 6; count of bases not matched to a gene: 7. The CDR3 consists of 14 residues. Germline assignment: CDR1 LNHDA and CDR2 SQIVND (reference sequence). The CDR3 loop reads CASNPGLAGNEQFF. The CDR3 DNA reads as TGTGCCAGTAACCCGGGACTAGCAGGCAATGAGCAGTTCTTC.

As concerns this clonotype: A single base separates this from a much larger clone, so it may be a read error. This chain joins TRBV29-1 and TRBJ1-1, with no clear D. The CDR3 is 13 amino acids. Per germline, CDR1 SQVTM and CDR2 ANQGSEA. The CDR3 loop is CSVELRRSTEVFF. CDR3 DNA: TGCAGCGTTGAATTACGGCGAAGCACTGAAGTTTTCTTT.

Notes on this clonotype: Given a much more abundant clone one base away, this may be a read error. This sequence joins TRBV20-1 and TRBJ2-7; TRBD1 might be the D (5 bases). Germline loops: CDR1 DFQATT, CDR2 SNEGSKA (reference sequence). V lost 4 bases, J lost 3 bases, and 7 bases lay in between. There are 11 residues in the CDR3. CDR3 sequence: CSANQGYEQYF. In DNA form, the CDR3 reads TGCAGTGCTAACCAGGGCTACGAGCAGTACTTC.

This clonotype was detected many times. The V gene is TRBV5-1, the J gene TRBJ2-1; D unresolved. Trimming shortened V by 4 bases and J by 8 bases, and 16 bases separated the two germline ends. Germline V gene data show CDR1 as SGHRS and CDR2 as YFSETQ. CDR3 size: 14 residues. The CDR3: CASSPYVTIYEQFF. The CDR3 DNA follows: TGCGCCAGCAGCCCCTACGTTACAATCTATGAGCAGTTCTTC.

This clonotype was found many times. The gene calls are TRBV12-3 or TRBV12-4 and TRBJ2-1, with D possibly matching TRBD2 (5 bases). The ends were cut back, 6 bases at V and 0 bases at J, with 15 bases in the middle. The CDR3 is 16 residues long. CDR3 sequence (DNA): TGTGCCAGCAGCCCACATGAGGGCGGCTCCTACAATGAGCAGTTCTTC. It translates to CASSPHEGGSYNEQFF.

This clonotype occurred many times. The V and J genes are TRBV7-3 and TRBJ2-3; TRBD1 matches at 8 bases. This CDR3 spans 16 amino acids. In germline, CDR1 is SGHTA, CDR2 FQGTGA. V was pared by 1 base and J by 2 bases, with 5 bases of the junction left unmatched. The CDR3 region has the DNA TGTGCCAGCAGCTTAAGTAGGGACAGGCTCACAGATACGCAGTATTTT. This sequence encodes CASSLSRDRLTDTQYF.

This clonotype has ten or more counts. CDR3 coding DNA: TGCAGTGCAAACCGGGCCCTCGAGACCCAGTACTTC. Translation: CSANRALETQYF. The chain is built from TRBV20-1 and TRBJ2-5; D is ambiguous. Trimming shortened V by 6 bases and J by 5 bases, and 13 bases separated the two germline ends. Germline values: CDR1 DFQATT, CDR2 SNEGSKA (reference sequence). The CDR3 loop spans 12 amino acids.